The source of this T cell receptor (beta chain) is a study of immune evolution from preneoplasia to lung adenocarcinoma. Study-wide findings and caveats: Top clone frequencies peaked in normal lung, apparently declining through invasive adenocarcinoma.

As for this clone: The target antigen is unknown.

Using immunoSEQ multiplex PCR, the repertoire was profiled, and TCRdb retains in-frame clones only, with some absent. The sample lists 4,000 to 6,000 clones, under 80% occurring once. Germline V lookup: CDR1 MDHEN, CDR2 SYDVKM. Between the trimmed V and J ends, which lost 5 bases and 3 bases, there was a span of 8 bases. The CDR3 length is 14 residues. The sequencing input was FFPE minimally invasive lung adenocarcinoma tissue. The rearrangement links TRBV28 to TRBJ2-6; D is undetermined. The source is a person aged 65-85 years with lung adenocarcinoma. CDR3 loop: CASSGLGGANVLTF. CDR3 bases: TGTGCCAGCAGTGGCCTAGGTGGGGCCAACGTCCTGACTTTC.